The text below deals with one TCR beta chain. The data belong to a study of shared clonotypes between healthy human individuals. Clones were sequenced by immunoSEQ multiplex PCR, and TCRdb holds only the in-frame ones, with some missing. The top ten hold roughly 0.9% of the sample, which has around 1,100,000 clones, approximately 80% seen once. CDR3 length: 17 residues. Germline V gene lookup returns CDR1 SGHTA and CDR2 FQGNSA. V was pared by 2 bases and J by 1 base, with 12 bases between. The TCR comes from a man younger than 35 in good health. Some clones in this sample may be carry-over from other donors' samples. The chain employs TRBV7-2 and TRBJ2-6, with D maybe TRBD2 (5 bases). The sequenced sample consisted of memory CD4+ T cells from PBMCs. Noted subset: CD45RA-negative fraction. For the CDR3, the DNA is TGTGCCAGCAGCTTAATTAGCGCCATTTCTGGGGCCAACGTCCTGACTTTC. It codes for CASSLISAISGANVLTF.